This T cell receptor beta chain was sequenced for a study of blood T cell repertoires in COVID-19 (dated by TCRdb to 2020 to 2021). In terms of the full investigation: Samples from collaborators originated in the United States, Italy and Spain and spanned both the acute and convalescent phases of COVID-19. The material from the prospective study consisted of cDNA or gDNA derived from T cells, B-cell-depleted T cells, or PBMCs. Subjects who had been exposed to COVID-19, were actively infected with it, or had recovered from it provided the deeply sampled blood TCRbeta repertoires that made up the dataset. A de-identified subject ID, COVID-19 status, age in years and sex were almost always included in the sample metadata. Where HLA class I and class II types were available, the types were taken from metadata supplied by the sample provider, not from assay-based typing. Samples came from the ongoing ImmuneRACE study (first 160 participants) plus 1,254 subjects from 6 global collaborators. The repertoires were made available in a free public database intended to serve as a resource for research on the immune response to SARS-CoV-2.

In the prospective study, participants were 18 to 89 years old, resided in 24 geographic areas of the United States, and were enrolled through a virtual design. Cohort assignment in the prospective study relied on participant-reported clinical history from a screening survey and a study questionnaire. Recovered participants in ImmuneRACE Cohort 3 were defined as having two consecutive negative NP/OP PCR tests, clearance from a healthcare professional, or resolution of symptoms. Each participant in the prospective study had whole blood, serum and a nasopharyngeal or oropharyngeal swab collected by mobile phlebotomists. Participants in the prospective study had the option to provide additional blood draws and questionnaires over a roughly two-month period. Before DNA extraction, blood samples from the prospective study were shipped at room temperature or frozen. The immunoSEQ Assay, a bias-controlled multiplex PCR, was used to amplify TCRbeta CDR3 regions from genomic DNA. Per the source publication's procedure: The number of nucleated cells in each sample was estimated from the amplification of reference gene primers within the assay. To quantify the absolute abundance of each unique TCRbeta CDR3 rearrangement, sequence reads were collapsed and filtered. Productive Simpson clonality was computed per sample as the square root of Simpson's diversity index over productive rearrangements. Not all clones reach the TCRdb copy of this immuneACCESS table, which keeps in-frame sequences only. Checked studies attribute under half of the gap to unresolved V genes and leave the rest unexplained. The DNA was the basis for D and trimming; V, J and clone size are from that table. The sample contains about 220,000 clones, 84% of them found a single time. The ten largest account for about 7% of the sample.

The paper's findings and limits, for the study overall: Clinical and demographic metadata were provided uncurated, with the amount varying by source and participant.

V is trimmed back by 5 bases and J by 0 bases, and the junction contains 17 bases that no gene match accounts for. CDR1 and CDR2 were assigned from the germline V gene as SGHNT and YENEEA. From the cysteine up to the phenylalanine, the CDR3 has a length of 19 residues. Of all the DNA, just the CDR3 is kept, 57 bases in frame from base 1. In the case of this clone: Its antigen is not yet known. Per-base qualities were not stored, and no clone one base away is much larger.

The sequence derives from a woman in her thirties or forties who had recovered from COVID-19. Sequenced sample: PBMCs or T cells enriched from blood (not recorded which). The sequence is built from TRBV11-3 and TRBJ1-1; a stretch of 8 junction bases matches TRBD1. Read as DNA, the sequence is TGTGCCAGCAGCCGTAGGACAGGGAGGATCCCAGGCATGAACACTGAAGCTTTCTTT. This is translated as CASSRRTGRIPGMNTEAFF.